These T cell receptor beta chains were read from a single sample in a study of blood T cell repertoires in COVID-19. The repertoire was sequenced with immunoSEQ multiplex PCR; TCRdb's copy has only in-frame clones and lacks some. The repertoire holds tens of thousands of clones, with 76% as singletons. Input material: peripheral blood. The receptors originated from a man in his 60s with COVID-19, enrolled during active disease. Both conserved end residues are part of each CDR3. A D gene is named only where the DNA matches it firmly. Size is stated for part of the rows, as once, few or many counts, or as a class when the clone is expanded.

TGTGCCAGCAGCTCGCGACTAGCGGGCCTCAATGAGCAGTTCTTC | CASSSRLAGLNEQFF | TRBV9 | TRBD2 | 15 | - | TRBJ2-1
TGTGCCAGCAGCGTAGCTACAGATCCTCGCGAGCAGTACTTC | CASSVATDPREQYF | TRBV9 | - | 14 | - | TRBJ2-7
TGTGCCAGCTCACCGGGACAACGAAATGGCTACACCTTC | CASSPGQRNGYTF | TRBV18 | - | 13 | few | TRBJ1-2
TGTGCCAGCAGTTACGTCGGCGGCAACTATGGCTACACCTTC | CASSYVGGNYGYTF | TRBV6-5 | - | 14 | - | TRBJ1-2
TGCAGCTCCCGGGCCCCCGAGGGGAACACTGAAGCTTTCTTT | CSSRAPEGNTEAFF | TRBV29-1 | - | 14 | - | TRBJ1-1
TGCGCCAGCAGCGGGGGGACAGGGGGTAGCTATGGCTACACCTTC | CASSGGTGGSYGYTF | TRBV5-1 | TRBD1 | 15 | - | TRBJ1-2
TGTGCCAGCAGCACCGACAGGGTGGGGTACAGGGAGACCCAGTACTTC | CASSTDRVGYRETQYF | TRBV5-6 | TRBD1 | 16 | once | TRBJ2-5
TGTGCCATCTTTAGCGGGAGGGCCGGAGAGACCCAGTACTTC | CAIFSGRAGETQYF | TRBV10-3 | TRBD2 | 14 | - | TRBJ2-5
TGTGCCAGCTCACCCGGGACAGGGTCCTACGAGCAGTACTTC | CASSPGTGSYEQYF | TRBV18 | TRBD1 | 14 | - | TRBJ2-7
TGTGCCAGCACCGTTCAGGGGAACACTGAAGCTTTCTTT | CASTVQGNTEAFF | TRBV5-6 | - | 13 | once | TRBJ1-1
TGTGCCAGCTCACGTAACCGGGACAGGGCGGGCTATGGCTACACCTTC | CASSRNRDRAGYGYTF | TRBV18 | TRBD1 | 16 | - | TRBJ1-2
TGCGCCAGCAGCTACTCAGGGTCCAGCTATGGCTACACCTTC | CASSYSGSSYGYTF | TRBV5-1 | - | 14 | - | TRBJ1-2
TGCGCCAGCAGCCCCGGGACAGGGGGAGAGACCCAGTACTTC | CASSPGTGGETQYF | TRBV5-1 | TRBD1 | 14 | - | TRBJ2-5
TGTGCCACTACAGGGGCCCCATCTGGAAACACCATATATTTT | CATTGAPSGNTIYF | TRBV10-3 | TRBD1 | 14 | - | TRBJ1-3
TGTGCCAGCAGCTTAGAAGCGACAGGACTCACCGGGGAGCTGTTTTTT | CASSLEATGLTGELFF | TRBV11-2 | - | 16 | few | TRBJ2-2
TGTGCCATCAGAGAAGACAGGCGGTCCTACGAGCAGTACTTC | CAIREDRRSYEQYF | TRBV10-3 | - | 14 | many | TRBJ2-7
TGTGCCAGCAGCCCTGGGGGGGGAGACTACGAGCAGTACTTC | CASSPGGGDYEQYF | TRBV7-9 | TRBD2 | 14 | many | TRBJ2-7
TGTGCCAGCCGCGGGGATTTCTATAATTCACCCCTCCACTTT | CASRGDFYNSPLHF | TRBV6-5 | - | 14 | - | TRBJ1-6
TGCGCCAGCAGCTTGGGGATAGCGGGTTATACCGGGGAGCTGTTTTTT | CASSLGIAGYTGELFF | TRBV5-1 | TRBD2 | 16 | - | TRBJ2-2
TGTGCCTGGAGTGTACTCTATGGCTACACCTTC | CAWSVLYGYTF | TRBV30 | - | 11 | many | TRBJ1-2
TGTGCCAGCAGTGAATTGACTAGCGGGATGGGAAATGAGCAGTTCTTC | CASSELTSGMGNEQFF | TRBV6-1 | TRBD2 | 16 | few | TRBJ2-1
TGCAGCGTGGGGGGTAGGATGTCCCCCAACGTCCTGACTTTC | CSVGGRMSPNVLTF | TRBV29-1 | - | 14 | - | TRBJ2-6
TGTTCCATAAGTTGGGCAGAGCAGTTCTTC | CSISWAEQFF | TRBV7-9 | - | 10 | once | TRBJ2-1
TGTGCCAGCAGCGAGGACAGCACCGGGGCCAACGTCCTGACTTTC | CASSEDSTGANVLTF | TRBV7-3 | - | 15 | - | TRBJ2-6
TGTGCCAGCATTCCCCAGCGGGCCAGCACAGATACGCAGTATTTT | CASIPQRASTDTQYF | TRBV6-4 | - | 15 | - | TRBJ2-3
TGTGCCAGCGTTACAGGGCAGAACACCGGGGAGCTGTTTTTT | CASVTGQNTGELFF | TRBV28 | - | 14 | - | TRBJ2-2
TGCAGCGGGAAGGTAGGGGGTGACACTGAAGCTTTCTTT | CSGKVGGDTEAFF | TRBV29-1 | - | 13 | - | TRBJ1-1
TGTGCCAGCAGCGGCAGGGGGCATACCAACACTGAAGCTTTCTTT | CASSGRGHTNTEAFF | TRBV9 | TRBD1 | 15 | - | TRBJ1-1
TGTGCCAGCAGCTCCTCGGGGAACACCGGGGAGCTGTTTTTT | CASSSSGNTGELFF | TRBV7-3 | - | 14 | few | TRBJ2-2
TGTGCCAGCAAACCGGGGAACGTATGGGCCTACGAGCAGTACTTC | CASKPGNVWAYEQYF | TRBV11-2 | - | 15 | - | TRBJ2-7
TGCGCCAGCAGTTCTGTGGGCGAGCAGTTCTTC | CASSSVGEQFF | TRBV5-1 | - | 11 | - | TRBJ2-1
TGTGCCAGCAGCTTAGAGCTAGATCCAGATACGCAGTATTTT | CASSLELDPDTQYF | TRBV7-9 | - | 14 | - | TRBJ2-3
TGCGCCAGCAGCATAGCCCTAGGCGGGGGGGATGCCCAGTACTTC | CASSIALGGGDAQYF | TRBV5-1 | TRBD2 | 15 | - | TRBJ2-5
TGTGCCAGCAGCCTGGGCCGCCGTGGTGCCCTCCACTTT | CASSLGRRGALHF | TRBV27 | - | 13 | - | TRBJ1-6
TGTGCCAGCAGCCTGGGACTGCAAGAGACCCAGTACTTC | CASSLGLQETQYF | TRBV3-1/TRBV3-2 | - | 13 | - | TRBJ2-5
TGCGCCAGCAGCCTAAGGCCTAGCGGGAACACCGGGGAGCTGTTTTTT | CASSLRPSGNTGELFF | TRBV5-1 | TRBD2 | 16 | - | TRBJ2-2
TGTGCCAGCAGTCAAGCGGGAGGGCCCCATGAGCAGTTCTTC | CASSQAGGPHEQFF | TRBV27 | TRBD2 | 14 | once | TRBJ2-1
TGTGCCAGTAGTCAAACGGCTTGGAGCGGGGAGCTGTTTTTT | CASSQTAWSGELFF | TRBV19 | - | 14 | - | TRBJ2-2
TGTGCCAGCAGCCAGCCGGGACAGGGGTTCTACGAGCAGTACTTC | CASSQPGQGFYEQYF | TRBV14 | TRBD1 | 15 | - | TRBJ2-7
TGCGCCAGCAGCTCGAGCATGCATGAGCAGTTCTTC | CASSSSMHEQFF | TRBV5-1 | - | 12 | - | TRBJ2-1
TGCGCCAGCAGCCAGGGGGCGGTAGCTGATACGCAGTATTTT | CASSQGAVADTQYF | TRBV5-1 | TRBD1 | 14 | - | TRBJ2-3
TGTGCCACCTCCACAGGGTTAAGGCATGGCTACACCTTC | CATSTGLRHGYTF | TRBV19 | - | 13 | few | TRBJ1-2
TGTGCCAGCAGCTTTACCATGGGCCAAGTGGCTTTCTTT | CASSFTMGQVAFF | TRBV5-6 | - | 13 | - | TRBJ1-1
TGCGCCAGCAGCCGAACAGGGGACCGGTTCACCTTC | CASSRTGDRFTF | TRBV4-1 | TRBD1 | 12 | - | TRBJ1-2
TGCGCCAGCAGCGTGGGACAGGTAGGAGATACGCAGTATTTT | CASSVGQVGDTQYF | TRBV5-1 | TRBD1 | 14 | - | TRBJ2-3